These 3 T cell receptor beta chains share one sample of origin, sequenced in a study of T-cell memory formation after mild COVID-19. One entry per CDR3 protein, called by TCRdb with MiXCR from the 5' RACE reads. The profile covers fewer than 110,000 distinct CDR3 sequences, with approximately 14% appearing a single time and around 43% taken by the ten largest. Sequenced material: PBMCs or a T cell subset sorted from them (not recorded which). The receptor set was obtained from a young man who had mild COVID-19 (a few samples of this study predate the infection). Cell type and time point are not known.

This clonotype was picked up a small number of times. The chain carries TRBV20-1 and TRBJ2-4, with D tentatively TRBD2 (5 bases). In germline, CDR1 is DFQATT, CDR2 SNEGSKA (reference sequence). The CDR3 sequence is 17 residues long. Trimming took off 1 base at V and 1 base at J, with 17 bases between the two ends. CDR3 sequence (DNA): TGCAGTGCTAGAGCAGGATCGAGGGTTGAGGCCAAAAACATTCAGTACTTC. The encoded protein is CSARAGSRVEAKNIQYF.

CDR3 amino acids: CASSQEDRNLNEKLFF. The CDR3 DNA reads as TGCGCCAGCAGCCAAGAAGACAGAAACCTTAATGAAAAACTGTTTTTT. The gene calls are TRBV4-3 and TRBJ1-4; possible D gene TRBD1, 5 bases. The CDR3 totals 16 residues. CDR1 is LGHNA, CDR2 YSLEER, per germline. Deletions cut 0 bases from V and 4 bases from J, with 12 bases between.

This clonotype was observed many times. The J gene is TRBJ2-2, the V gene TRBV6-5; the match to TRBD2 covers 7 bases. CDR1 MNHEY and CDR2 SVGAGI come from the germline V gene. The CDR3 runs to 13 residues. V was clipped by 2 bases and J by 7 bases; unmatched bases: 1. In nucleotides, the CDR3 is TGTGCCAGCAGTTACGCTAGCGGCGGGGAGCTGTTTTTT. It codes for CASSYASGGELFF.